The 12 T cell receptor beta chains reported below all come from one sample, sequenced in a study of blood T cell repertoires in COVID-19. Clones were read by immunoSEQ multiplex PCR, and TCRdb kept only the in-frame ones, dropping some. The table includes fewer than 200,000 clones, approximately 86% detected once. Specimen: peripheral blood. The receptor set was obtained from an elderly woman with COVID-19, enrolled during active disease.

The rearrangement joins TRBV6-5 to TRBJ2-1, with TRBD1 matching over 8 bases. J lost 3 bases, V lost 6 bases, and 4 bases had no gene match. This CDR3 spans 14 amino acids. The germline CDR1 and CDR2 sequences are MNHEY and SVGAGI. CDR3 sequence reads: CASRTGGSYNEQFF. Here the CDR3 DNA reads TGTGCCAGCAGAACAGGGGGTAGCTACAATGAGCAGTTCTTC.

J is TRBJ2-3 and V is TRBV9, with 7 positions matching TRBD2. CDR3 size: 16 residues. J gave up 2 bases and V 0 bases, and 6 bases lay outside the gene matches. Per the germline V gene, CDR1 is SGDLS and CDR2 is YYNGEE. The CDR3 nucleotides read TGTGCCAGCAGCGTAGGCACGGGAGGTTTCACAGATACGCAGTATTTT. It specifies CASSVGTGGFTDTQYF.

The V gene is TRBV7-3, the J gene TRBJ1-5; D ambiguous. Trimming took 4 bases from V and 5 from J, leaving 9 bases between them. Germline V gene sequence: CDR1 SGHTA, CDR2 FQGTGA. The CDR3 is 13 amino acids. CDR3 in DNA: TGTGCCAGCAGCTCGTCCGGGGATCAGCCCCAGCATTTT. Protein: CASSSSGDQPQHF.

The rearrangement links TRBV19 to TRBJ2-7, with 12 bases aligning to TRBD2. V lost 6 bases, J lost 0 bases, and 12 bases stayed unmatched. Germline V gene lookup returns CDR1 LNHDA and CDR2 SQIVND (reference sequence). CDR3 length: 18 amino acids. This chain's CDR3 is CASRQTSGGAASSYEQYF. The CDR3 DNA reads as TGTGCCAGTAGGCAGACTAGCGGGGGAGCAGCATCCTCCTACGAGCAGTACTTC.

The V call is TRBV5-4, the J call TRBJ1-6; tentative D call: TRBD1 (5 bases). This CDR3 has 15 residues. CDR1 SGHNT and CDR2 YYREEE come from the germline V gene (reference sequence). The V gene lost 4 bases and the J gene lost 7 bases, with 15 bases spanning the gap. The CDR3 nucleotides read TGTGCCAGCAGCCTAGGGGCTTTGGGAAATTCACCCCTCCACTTT. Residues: CASSLGALGNSPLHF.

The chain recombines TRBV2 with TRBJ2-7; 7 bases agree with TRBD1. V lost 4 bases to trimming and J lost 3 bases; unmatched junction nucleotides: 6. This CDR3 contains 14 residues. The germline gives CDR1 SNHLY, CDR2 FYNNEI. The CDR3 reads CASSVGRGFYEQYF. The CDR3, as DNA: TGTGCCAGCAGTGTGGGCAGGGGGTTCTACGAGCAGTACTTC.

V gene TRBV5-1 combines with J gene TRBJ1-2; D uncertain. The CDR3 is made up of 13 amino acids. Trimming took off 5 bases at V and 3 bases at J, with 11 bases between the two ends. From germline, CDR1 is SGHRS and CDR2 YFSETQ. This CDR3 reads CASRSDTYYGYTF. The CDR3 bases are TGCGCCAGCAGATCCGACACTTACTATGGCTACACCTTC.

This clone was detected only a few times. CDR3 in amino acids: CASRGTGTGHLGAFF. CDR3 DNA sequence: TGTGCCAGCAGGGGTACCGGGACAGGACACTTGGGAGCTTTCTTT. The V gene is TRBV2, the J gene TRBJ1-1; 8 bases line up with TRBD1. The CDR3 extends over 15 amino acids. Trimming cost V 6 bases and J 10 bases; bases outside gene matches: 16. From germline, CDR1 is SNHLY and CDR2 FYNNEI. The whole variable domain, remainder taken from reference TRBV2 and TRBJ1-1, is EPEVTQTPSHQVTQMGQEVILRCVPISNHLYFYWYRQILGQKVEFLVSFYNNEISEKSEIFDDQFSVERPDGSNFTLKIRSTKLEDSAMYFCASRGTGTGHLGAFFGQGTRLTVV.

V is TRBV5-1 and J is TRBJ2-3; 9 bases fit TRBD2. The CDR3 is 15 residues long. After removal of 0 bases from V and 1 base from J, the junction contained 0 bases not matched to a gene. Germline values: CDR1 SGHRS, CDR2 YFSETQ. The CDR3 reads CASSLASGGTDTQYF. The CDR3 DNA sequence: TGCGCCAGCAGCTTGGCTAGCGGGGGCACAGATACGCAGTATTTT.

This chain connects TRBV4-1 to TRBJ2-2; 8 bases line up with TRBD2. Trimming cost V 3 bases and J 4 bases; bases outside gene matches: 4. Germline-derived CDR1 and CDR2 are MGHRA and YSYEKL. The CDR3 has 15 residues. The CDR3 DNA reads TGCGCCAGCAGCCAGCCCGGGGGGGGCACCGGGGAGCTGTTTTTT. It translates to CASSQPGGGTGELFF.

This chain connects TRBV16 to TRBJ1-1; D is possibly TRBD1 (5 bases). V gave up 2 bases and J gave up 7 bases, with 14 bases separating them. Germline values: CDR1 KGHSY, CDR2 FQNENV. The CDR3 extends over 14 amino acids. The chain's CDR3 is CASSQGAQLNEAFF. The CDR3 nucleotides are TGTGCCAGCAGCCAAGGGGCACAGCTTAATGAAGCTTTCTTT.

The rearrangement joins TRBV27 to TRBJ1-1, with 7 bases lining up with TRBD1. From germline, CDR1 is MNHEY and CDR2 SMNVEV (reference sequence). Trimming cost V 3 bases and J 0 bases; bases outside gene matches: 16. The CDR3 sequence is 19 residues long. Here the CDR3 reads CASSFRQGALGRLNTEAFF. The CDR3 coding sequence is TGTGCCAGCAGTTTCCGACAGGGCGCCCTTGGCCGACTGAACACTGAAGCTTTCTTT.